These 30 T cell receptor beta chains originate from one sample sequenced in a study of CXCR3-negative and CXCR3-positive naive CD8 T cells (dated by TCRdb to the late 2010s). The study at large found these results: Compared with CXCR3-negative naive cells, CXCR3-positive naive cells had TRB CDR3s with higher hydrophobicity (lower Kidera factor 4), lower energy, and higher strength and volume indices.

Their antigen targets remain unknown. The run used a NextSeq 550. The Human TCR Profiling Kit (MiLaboratory) was used to make UMI-labeled 5' RACE TRB cDNA libraries. TCRdb reprocessed the reads and assigns one entry to each CDR3 protein sequence, leaving out DNA. The table for this sample shows around 60,000 distinct CDR3 sequences. The ten largest clones add up to about 0.78% of the sample. The sequenced sample was naive CXCR3+ CD8+ T cells from blood. This sample's cell subset or site label indicates: CD45RO-CCR7+CD27+CD95- naive CD8+ T cells expressing CXCR3 (TNR3+). The source is a human donor in good health. Some clones in this sample may be carry-over from other donors' samples.

The rearrangement joins TRBV4-3 to TRBJ2-7; TCRdb's assignment of TRBD2 cannot be checked, as there is no DNA. CDR3 length: 21 amino acids. Germline CDR1 LGHNA, CDR2 YSLEER. The chain's CDR3 is CASSHPRLAGKPPSLSYEQYF.

The CDR3 reads CASSPDRGEQFF. The chain carries TRBV5-4 and TRBJ2-1; TCRdb selects TRBD1, and the lack of DNA leaves this call unchecked. There are 12 residues in the CDR3. The germline V gene encodes CDR1 SGHNT and CDR2 YYREEE (reference sequence).

This chain uses TRBV6-2 or TRBV6-3 with TRBJ2-7; TCRdb's D gene call, TRBD1, goes unchecked for lack of DNA. CDR1 and CDR2 (germline): MNHEY, SVGEGT. The CDR3 totals 16 residues. This CDR3 is CASSYSPQDRAYEQYF.

The rearrangement uses TRBV7-3 and TRBJ1-1; TCRdb calls TRBD1, which cannot be checked without DNA. Looked up from germline, CDR1 is SGHTA and CDR2 is FQGTGA. This CDR3 has 15 residues. The CDR3 here is CASSESGAMITEAFF.

V gene TRBV12-3 or TRBV12-4 combines with J gene TRBJ2-1; the TCRdb D gene call, TRBD1, has no DNA to confirm it. This CDR3 is 15 amino acids long. The CDR3 region is CASSFLTGAEDEQFF.

The rearrangement links TRBV7-2 to TRBJ2-1; TCRdb picks TRBD1, but there is no DNA to check that call. The CDR3 runs to 16 residues. Germline V gives CDR1 SGHTA, CDR2 FQGNSA. CDR3 sequence reads: CASSLVWQGAYNEQFF.

The rearrangement uses TRBV12-3 or TRBV12-4 and TRBJ1-1; TCRdb's assignment of TRBD1 cannot be checked, as there is no DNA. The CDR3 has 14 amino acids. CDR3 region: CASSQDPGVPEAFF.

V and J are TRBV4-3 and TRBJ2-1; TCRdb's D call, TRBD2, is unchecked because there is no DNA. CDR1 is LGHNA, CDR2 YSLEER, per germline. This CDR3 is 21 amino acids long. CDR3 amino acids: CASSSRRSERGEIGVIDEQFF.

The chain combines TRBV21-1 with TRBJ1-6; TCRdb selects TRBD1, and the lack of DNA leaves this call unchecked. TRBV21-1 is tagged as a pseudogene. The CDR3 spans 14 residues. The CDR3 protein is CASTSRDRDRALHF.

The J gene is TRBJ2-5, the V gene TRBV7-3; TCRdb's D call, TRBD2, is unchecked because there is no DNA. The CDR3 totals 16 residues. CDR1 is SGHTA and CDR2 is FQGTGA in the germline V gene. The CDR3 loop is CASSLILLAGSGTQYF.

The chain couples TRBV4-3 to TRBJ2-1; lacking DNA, the TRBD2 call made by TCRdb goes unchecked. CDR1 is LGHNA and CDR2 is YSLEER in the germline V gene. The CDR3 is 15 amino acids. The CDR3 is CASSPSSGSYNEQFF.

The chain couples TRBV29-1 to TRBJ2-7; TCRdb calls TRBD1, which cannot be checked without DNA. The germline CDR1 and CDR2 sequences are SQVTM and ANQGSEA. The CDR3 consists of 11 residues. CDR3 sequence reads: CSYRGLEEQYF.

The rearrangement joins TRBV6-5 to TRBJ2-7. This CDR3 has 15 residues. CDR1 is MNHEY, CDR2 SVGAGI, per germline. CDR3: CASSYVAGSSYEQYF.

V is TRBV12-3 or TRBV12-4 and J is TRBJ2-3; there is no DNA to check the TCRdb D call of TRBD1. The CDR3 spans 14 residues. The CDR3 loop reads CASSRVPGSDTQYF.

The rearrangement uses TRBV6-2 or TRBV6-3 and TRBJ1-5. CDR3 length equals 16 residues. CDR1 is MNHEY and CDR2 is SVGEGT in the germline V gene. The CDR3 protein is CASSFTLGEGNQPQHF.

The rearrangement links TRBV29-1 to TRBJ1-3. This CDR3 is 11 amino acids long. CDR1 is SQVTM, CDR2 ANQGSEA, per germline. CDR3: CSVNTGNTIYF.

The rearrangement uses TRBV29-1 and TRBJ2-7; the D call from TCRdb, TRBD2, cannot be confirmed without DNA. Germline V CDR1 and CDR2: SQVTM, ANQGSEA. The CDR3 totals 13 residues. The CDR3 sequence is CSIRRGTAYEQYF.

CDR3 loop: CASSPYGNTIYF. The J gene is TRBJ1-3, the V gene TRBV4-2. Germline loops: CDR1 LGHNA, CDR2 YNFKEQ. The CDR3 sequence is 12 residues long.

This sequence joins TRBV7-9 and TRBJ2-7. Germline V gene sequence: CDR1 SEHNR, CDR2 FQNEAQ (reference sequence). The CDR3 runs 13 residues. CDR3: CASSPPILREQYF.

The chain uses TRBV19 and TRBJ2-2. This CDR3 has 12 amino acids. The germline CDR1 and CDR2 sequences are LNHDA and SQIVND (reference sequence). Here the CDR3 reads CASDTNTGELFF.

V is TRBV29-1 and J is TRBJ2-7; TCRdb outputs TRBD2, but without DNA this stays unchecked. The CDR3 runs 12 residues. Germline CDR1 is SQVTM and CDR2 is ANQGSEA. CDR3 sequence: CSVPGTIHEQYF.

The V call is TRBV4-3, the J call TRBJ2-7; TCRdb's D call of TRBD1 is untestable without DNA. Germline V gives CDR1 LGHNA, CDR2 YSLEER. The CDR3 totals 15 residues. The CDR3 is CASSQDAGGSYGQYF.

This sequence joins TRBV7-2 and TRBJ2-5; the D call from TCRdb, TRBD1, cannot be confirmed without DNA. This CDR3 has 16 amino acids. CDR1 and CDR2 from the germline V gene are SGHTA and FQGNSA. The CDR3 here is CASSSSGGLGEETQYF.

The rearrangement joins TRBV29-1 to TRBJ1-1; lacking DNA, the TRBD1 call made by TCRdb goes unchecked. Germline assignment: CDR1 SQVTM and CDR2 ANQGSEA. This CDR3 is 14 amino acids long. CDR3: CSVETDSRYTEAFF. Together with reference TRBV29-1 and TRBJ1-1, the CDR3 gives the full variable domain: SAVISQKPSRDICQRGTSLTIQCQVDSQVTMMFWYRQQPGQSLTLIATANQGSEATYESGFVIDKFPISRPNLTFSTLTVSNMSPEDSSIYLCSVETDSRYTEAFFGQGTRLTVV.

CDR3 loop: CASSSMSTDTQYF. The gene calls are TRBV7-3 and TRBJ2-3. Germline lookup yields CDR1 SGHTA and CDR2 FQGTGA. This CDR3 is built from 13 residues.

The chain recombines TRBV7-8 with TRBJ1-5; TCRdb indicates TRBD1, and absent DNA this call remains unverified. The V gene's germline CDR1 is SGHVS and CDR2 FQNEAQ. The length of the CDR3 is 18 residues. This chain's CDR3 is CASSLNRRGEVGNQPQHF.

The chain uses TRBV20-1 and TRBJ2-3; TCRdb calls TRBD2, which cannot be checked without DNA. There are 13 residues in the CDR3. Germline V lookup: CDR1 DFQATT, CDR2 SNEGSKA (reference sequence). The CDR3 reads CTAPPLNEDTQYF.

The chain joins TRBV29-1 to TRBJ2-5; the TCRdb call, TRBD2, lacks DNA for checking. Germline CDR1 SQVTM, CDR2 ANQGSEA. The CDR3 has 13 residues. CDR3 protein: CSPRALERETQYF.

The V and J genes are TRBV28 and TRBJ2-7; without DNA, the TCRdb call of TRBD1 cannot be checked. Germline CDR1 MDHEN, CDR2 SYDVKM. This CDR3 region has 15 residues. The CDR3 protein is CASSSTGGAYYEQYF.

The genes are TRBV20-1 and TRBJ2-7; the TCRdb call, TRBD1, lacks DNA for checking. The germline gives CDR1 DFQATT, CDR2 SNEGSKA (reference sequence). CDR3 length equals 12 residues. CDR3 protein: CSATGTDYEQYF.